This is a list of T cell receptor beta chains from one sample in a study of blood T cell repertoires in COVID-19. Clones were read by immunoSEQ multiplex PCR, and TCRdb kept only the in-frame ones, dropping some. The sample shows about 250,000 clones, around 84% of them seen only once. Sequenced material: PBMCs or T cells enriched from blood (not recorded which). Receptors were obtained from a man aged 35 to 55 who had recovered from COVID-19. The CDR3 runs from the conserved cysteine through the conserved F or W. Fields, in order: J gene, D gene, clone size, V gene, CDR3 DNA, CDR3 protein. The D gene is left open where the match is weak. Only part of the rows carry a size: once, few, many, or a class if the clone is expanded.

J: TRBJ1-2; D: TRBD1; size: .; V: TRBV5-1; DNA: TGCGCCAGCAGCACTACCCCGGGACAGGGTTTTGATAACTATGGCTACACCTTC; CDR3: CASSTTPGQGFDNYGYTF
J: TRBJ1-2; D: .; size: .; V: TRBV18; DNA: TGTGCCAGCTCACCGGGGAGGGGCTACACCTTC; CDR3: CASSPGRGYTF
J: TRBJ1-3; D: TRBD1; size: .; V: TRBV27; DNA: TGTGCCGGACAGGGGTCAGGAAACACCATATATTTT; CDR3: CAGQGSGNTIYF
J: TRBJ2-3; D: .; size: .; V: TRBV12-3/TRBV12-4; DNA: TGTGCCAGCTCGTTCGGGTCCCGAGAGTATTTT; CDR3: CASSFGSREYF
J: TRBJ1-2; D: .; size: .; V: TRBV10-3; DNA: TGTGCCATCAGTGGAGAGAACTATGGCTACACCTTC; CDR3: CAISGENYGYTF
J: TRBJ1-5; D: .; size: .; V: TRBV4-1; DNA: TGCGCCAGCAGCCAAGACCGGGGTAGTCAGCCCCAGCATTTT; CDR3: CASSQDRGSQPQHF
J: TRBJ2-7; D: .; size: many; V: TRBV5-1; DNA: TGCGCCAGCAGCTGGGGACTCCCGGGGGACGAGCAGTACTTC; CDR3: CASSWGLPGDEQYF
J: TRBJ1-5; D: TRBD1; size: once; V: TRBV27; DNA: TGTGCCAGCAGTTTATCCGACAGGGGCCCTCAGCCCCAGCATTTT; CDR3: CASSLSDRGPQPQHF
J: TRBJ1-1; D: TRBD1; size: .; V: TRBV5-1; DNA: TGCGCCAGCAGCCAAACAGGGGCGAACACTGAAGCTTTCTTT; CDR3: CASSQTGANTEAFF
J: TRBJ1-4; D: .; size: .; V: TRBV30; DNA: TGTGCCTGGGGGGCGGGGGGAACTAATGAAAAACTGTTTTTT; CDR3: CAWGAGGTNEKLFF
J: TRBJ2-1; D: TRBD1; size: once; V: TRBV15; DNA: TGTGCCACCAGCAGGAGGACAGGGAAGGGCAATGAGCAGTTCTTC; CDR3: CATSRRTGKGNEQFF
J: TRBJ1-5; D: .; size: .; V: TRBV18; DNA: TGTGCCAGCTCACCTGGACAGTCCTCGCAGCCCCAGCATTTT; CDR3: CASSPGQSSQPQHF
J: TRBJ1-1; D: .; size: .; V: TRBV4-1; DNA: TGCGCCAGCAGGAACCCGACAGACCGCACTGAAGCTTTCTTT; CDR3: CASRNPTDRTEAFF
J: TRBJ2-5; D: TRBD2; size: .; V: TRBV15; DNA: TGTGCCACCAGCAGTACCGGGACTAGCGGGAGGGCCCGCCAAGAGACCCAGTACTTC; CDR3: CATSSTGTSGRARQETQYF
J: TRBJ1-2; D: .; size: .; V: TRBV2; DNA: TGTGCCAGCAGTGAAGCGGGCATCCAGAACTATGGCTACACCTTC; CDR3: CASSEAGIQNYGYTF
J: TRBJ1-2; D: .; size: .; V: TRBV6-1; DNA: TGTGCCAGCAGTGAAGCAGGAGGGTGGGATAACTATGGCTACACCTTC; CDR3: CASSEAGGWDNYGYTF
J: TRBJ2-5; D: .; size: .; V: TRBV7-2; DNA: TGTGCCAGCAGCTTAGCGGCGGCTACACTCCAAGAGACCCAGTACTTC; CDR3: CASSLAAATLQETQYF
J: TRBJ2-7; D: .; size: .; V: TRBV18; DNA: TGTGCCAGCTCACCGGAGGGTATCGGGCAGTACTTC; CDR3: CASSPEGIGQYF
J: TRBJ2-1; D: TRBD2; size: .; V: TRBV7-3; DNA: TGTGCCAGCAGCTTAGTGGGACTAGCGGGCTCCTACAATGAGCAGTTCTTC; CDR3: CASSLVGLAGSYNEQFF
J: TRBJ2-1; D: TRBD1; size: .; V: TRBV11-2; DNA: TGTGCCAGCAGCTTCCAGACCTTGGACAGGGCTAGCGATGAGCAGTTCTTC; CDR3: CASSFQTLDRASDEQFF
J: TRBJ1-4; D: .; size: .; V: TRBV9; DNA: TGTGCCAGCAGCGTCAAAGGAGAAAATGAAAAACTGTTTTTT; CDR3: CASSVKGENEKLFF
J: TRBJ1-2; D: TRBD1; size: .; V: TRBV5-1; DNA: TGCGCCAGCAGCTCGGGACAGGGGGCACTTGGCTACACCTTC; CDR3: CASSSGQGALGYTF
J: TRBJ2-5; D: TRBD2; size: once; V: TRBV6-5; DNA: TGTGCCAGCAGTTACTCGGGCGGGGGGGATCAAGAGACCCAGTACTTC; CDR3: CASSYSGGGDQETQYF
J: TRBJ2-7; D: .; size: .; V: TRBV6-5; DNA: TGTGCCAGCAGCAGTACAGGGTCGGACGAGCAGTACTTC; CDR3: CASSSTGSDEQYF
J: TRBJ2-1; D: .; size: .; V: TRBV30; DNA: TGTGCCTGGAGTGTAACCAGCTACAATGAGCAGTTCTTC; CDR3: CAWSVTSYNEQFF
J: TRBJ1-4; D: TRBD1; size: once; V: TRBV18; DNA: TGTGCCAGCTCACCCCAGGGGGCGAATAATGAAAAACTGTTTTTT; CDR3: CASSPQGANNEKLFF
J: TRBJ2-1; D: .; size: .; V: TRBV5-5; DNA: TGTGCCAGCAGCCCCTATCTGGAGCAGTTCTTC; CDR3: CASSPYLEQFF
J: TRBJ2-3; D: TRBD1; size: .; V: TRBV28; DNA: TGTGCCAGCAGTTCTCCCCGGGACAGGGGCACAGATACGCAGTATTTT; CDR3: CASSSPRDRGTDTQYF
J: TRBJ1-4; D: TRBD1; size: .; V: TRBV6-1; DNA: TGTGCCAGCAGTGTATTCCAGAGGGGGCGAGGAGAAAAACTGTTTTTT; CDR3: CASSVFQRGRGEKLFF
J: TRBJ2-2; D: TRBD1; size: once; V: TRBV7-9; DNA: TGTGCCAGCAGAAACAGACAGGGGGACACCGGGGAGCTGTTTTTT; CDR3: CASRNRQGDTGELFF
J: TRBJ1-1; D: TRBD1; size: once; V: TRBV19; DNA: TGTGCCACCCGTCCCGGGACAGGGAACGGCGACATGAACACTGAAGCTTTCTTT; CDR3: CATRPGTGNGDMNTEAFF
J: TRBJ2-7; D: TRBD2; size: once; V: TRBV3-1/TRBV3-2; DNA: TGTGCCAGCAGCCAAGGGACCTTGGCGGGGGTGACCTACGAGCAGTACTTC; CDR3: CASSQGTLAGVTYEQYF
J: TRBJ1-2; D: TRBD1; size: .; V: TRBV19; DNA: TGTGCCAGTAGTATGGACAGGGCCTATGGCTACACCTTC; CDR3: CASSMDRAYGYTF
J: TRBJ1-6; D: .; size: .; V: TRBV27; DNA: TGTGCCAGCAGTCCCACGTACCGGGACACCTTCTCTTATTCACCCCTCCACTTT; CDR3: CASSPTYRDTFSYSPLHF
J: TRBJ1-2; D: .; size: once; V: TRBV12-3/TRBV12-4; DNA: TGTGCCAGCAGTCCAGGGGTTTATGGCTACACCTTC; CDR3: CASSPGVYGYTF
J: TRBJ2-7; D: TRBD1; size: .; V: TRBV11-3; DNA: TGTGCCAGCAGCGCCGGGACAGGCTTCTACGAGCAGTACTTC; CDR3: CASSAGTGFYEQYF
J: TRBJ2-1; D: TRBD2; size: .; V: TRBV29-1; DNA: TGCAGCGTTTTGACTAGCGGCTCCTACAATGAGCAGTTCTTC; CDR3: CSVLTSGSYNEQFF
J: TRBJ2-1; D: .; size: .; V: TRBV11-2; DNA: TGTGCCAGCGCCTTGGAGGGGATCGCCTACAATGAGCAGTTCTTC; CDR3: CASALEGIAYNEQFF
J: TRBJ1-5; D: TRBD1; size: .; V: TRBV5-1; DNA: TGCGCCAGCAGCTGGACAGGGGGCGGCAATCAGCCCCAGCATTTT; CDR3: CASSWTGGGNQPQHF
J: TRBJ2-7; D: TRBD1; size: .; V: TRBV2; DNA: TGTGCCAGCAGTGAGGGACAGTCGGGGGAGCAGTACTTC; CDR3: CASSEGQSGEQYF
J: TRBJ2-7; D: .; size: .; V: TRBV28; DNA: TGTGCCAGCAGTCCCGGGGGGCAGAACTCCTACGAGCAGTACTTC; CDR3: CASSPGGQNSYEQYF
J: TRBJ1-4; D: TRBD1; size: once; V: TRBV4-1; DNA: TGCGCCAGCAGCCACCGGAGACAGGGGGGGGAAGAAAAACTGTTTTTT; CDR3: CASSHRRQGGEEKLFF
J: TRBJ2-1; D: TRBD2; size: .; V: TRBV5-1; DNA: TGCGCCAGCAGCGCCGGGACTAGCGGGAGGGATGAGCAGTTCTTC; CDR3: CASSAGTSGRDEQFF
J: TRBJ1-5; D: .; size: .; V: TRBV7-5; DNA: TGTGTCAGAAGCTCGGGTACGGCGGGACAGCCCCAGCATTTT; CDR3: CVRSSGTAGQPQHF
J: TRBJ1-2; D: .; size: few; V: TRBV7-2; DNA: TGTGCCAGCAGCTTAGCGGTCGTGGGAGGGTACTATGGCTACACCTTC; CDR3: CASSLAVVGGYYGYTF
J: TRBJ2-7; D: TRBD2; size: once; V: TRBV3-1/TRBV3-2; DNA: TGTGCCAGCAGCCAAGTACTAGCGACCTACGAGCAGTACTTC; CDR3: CASSQVLATYEQYF
J: TRBJ1-2; D: .; size: .; V: TRBV30; DNA: TGTGCCTGGGGGGGAGGGGACTATGGCTACACCTTC; CDR3: CAWGGGDYGYTF
J: TRBJ2-7; D: TRBD2; size: once; V: TRBV7-2; DNA: TGTGCCAGCAGCCGTACTAGCGCTAATTCCTACGAGCAGTACTTC; CDR3: CASSRTSANSYEQYF
J: TRBJ2-2; D: .; size: .; V: TRBV7-3; DNA: TGTGCCAGCAGCTTAACCGCAGGACAGTCCACCGGGGAGCTGTTTTTT; CDR3: CASSLTAGQSTGELFF
J: TRBJ2-3; D: .; size: .; V: TRBV5-8; DNA: TGTGCCAGCAGCTATGGAGCACAACCTAGCACAGATACGCAGTATTTT; CDR3: CASSYGAQPSTDTQYF
J: TRBJ1-1; D: .; size: once; V: TRBV28; DNA: TGTGCCAGCAGTTCTATTGGAGAAACTGAAGCTTTCTTT; CDR3: CASSSIGETEAFF
J: TRBJ1-4; D: TRBD1; size: .; V: TRBV28; DNA: TGTGCCAGCAGTCGGAAAACAGGGGGGGGTGAAAAACTGTTTTTT; CDR3: CASSRKTGGGEKLFF
J: TRBJ1-1; D: TRBD1; size: .; V: TRBV5-6; DNA: TGTGCCAGCAGCTTTGGACAGGGAGACACTGAAGCTTTCTTT; CDR3: CASSFGQGDTEAFF
J: TRBJ2-3; D: .; size: .; V: TRBV28; DNA: TGTGCCAGCAGTTTTCCATTACTGCAGGGTGAAGATACGCAGTATTTT; CDR3: CASSFPLLQGEDTQYF